Shown below are 7 T cell receptor beta chains from a single sample sequenced in a study of T cell responses to AZD1222 COVID-19 vaccine. The table came from immunoSEQ multiplex PCR; TCRdb's copy has only in-frame clones and leaves some out. The sample lists 200,000 or so clones; approximately 94% were seen once. The specimen comprised peripheral blood, sampled on day 0 of MenACWY control vaccination. The receptors originated from an adult in good health.

The V call is TRBV10-2, the J call TRBJ1-1, with TRBD1 matching over 8 bases. Trimming removed 4 bases from V and 5 bases from J; junction bases left unmatched: 6. The length of the CDR3 is 14 residues. Germline CDR1 WSHSY, CDR2 SAAADI. The CDR3 nucleotides are TGCGCCAGCAGTGCGAGACAGGGGACAACTGAAGCTTTCTTT. It specifies CASSARQGTTEAFF.

V gene TRBV28 combines with J gene TRBJ1-5, with TRBD1 as a possible D gene (6 bases). The CDR3 runs to 16 residues. From germline, CDR1 is MDHEN and CDR2 SYDVKM. Trimming took 6 bases from V and 3 from J, leaving 18 bases between them. Here the CDR3 DNA reads TGTGCCAGCAGGACCCGAGGGGGGTCAATCAATCAGCCCCAGCATTTT. It yields the protein CASRTRGGSINQPQHF. The full variable domain, its missing parts supplied by reference TRBV28 and TRBJ1-5, is DVKVTQSSRYLVKRTGEKVFLECVQDMDHENMFWYRQDPGLGLRLIYFSYDVKMKEKGDIPEGYSVSREKKERFSLILESASTNQTSMYLCASRTRGGSINQPQHFGDGTRLSIL.

The chain links TRBV29-1 to TRBJ1-4; D possibly corresponds to TRBD1 (5 bases). The CDR3 is 12 residues long. From germline, CDR1 is SQVTM and CDR2 ANQGSEA. CDR3 nucleotide sequence: TGCGCGGGAAAGGGGTTTGGGGAAAAACTGTTTTTT. Its protein is CAGKGFGEKLFF.

In its sample, this clone was seen once. The DNA of the CDR3 is TGTGCCAGCAGCTTGGTGGGTGGGGGATCCACAATGAACACTGAAGCTTTCTTT. Encoded protein: CASSLVGGGSTMNTEAFF. This sequence joins TRBV5-6 and TRBJ1-1, with D perhaps TRBD1 (5 bases). V lost 0 bases, J lost 0 bases, and 18 bases lay in between. The CDR3 runs to 18 residues. Germline CDR1 and CDR2: SGHDT and YYEEEE.

The CDR3 sequence is CASSRNWGQDTEAFF. The CDR3 DNA reads TGTGCCAGCAGCCGCAACTGGGGGCAGGACACTGAAGCTTTCTTT. This rearrangement joins TRBV3-1 (or the pseudogene TRBV3-2) to TRBJ1-1, with D maybe TRBD1 (6 bases). V was clipped by 4 bases and J by 3 bases, with 15 bases between them. The CDR3 contains 15 residues. Germline V CDR1 and CDR2: LGHDT, YNNKEL (reference sequence).

The V and J genes are TRBV30 and TRBJ1-2; D is uncertain. The ends were cut back, 1 base at V and 4 bases at J, with 10 bases in the middle. CDR3 length equals 13 residues. Germline values: CDR1 GTSNPN, CDR2 SVGIG (reference sequence). The CDR3 DNA follows: TGTGCCTGGAGTGGAGGGCTCCCCTATGGCTACACCTTC. This gives the protein CAWSGGLPYGYTF.

The chain employs TRBV7-2 and TRBJ1-1; no definite D call. This CDR3 has 13 residues. V lost 6 bases, J lost 0 bases, and 8 bases lay in between. Germline CDR1 and CDR2: SGHTA and FQGNSA. The CDR3 region is CASRVTLNTEAFF. The CDR3 coding sequence is TGTGCCAGCAGGGTCACACTGAACACTGAAGCTTTCTTT.